The rows below give T cell receptor beta chains drawn from one sample of a study of blood T cell repertoires in COVID-19. TCRdb's table, derived via immunoSEQ multiplex PCR, lists solely in-frame clones and lacks some. This table holds roughly 230,000 clones, approximately 80% found once. Sequences were obtained from peripheral blood. The receptors originated from a man in his forties with acute or convalescent COVID-19. The CDR3 runs from the conserved cysteine through the conserved F or W. D genes are given only for firm matches. Part of the rows lack a size; the others show once, few, many or a class for expanded clones.

v_gene: TRBV6-6; abundance: -; j_gene: TRBJ1-5; d_gene: -; CDR3aa: CASNSGDQPQHF; CDR3nt: TGTGCCAGCAATTCGGGTGATCAGCCCCAGCATTTT
v_gene: TRBV3-1/TRBV3-2; abundance: -; j_gene: TRBJ2-7; d_gene: TRBD2; CDR3aa: CASSFGLASYEQYF; CDR3nt: TGTGCCAGCAGCTTCGGACTAGCGTCCTACGAGCAGTACTTC
v_gene: TRBV4-1; abundance: -; j_gene: TRBJ1-5; d_gene: -; CDR3aa: CASSEGRSRVNNQPQHF; CDR3nt: TGCGCCAGCAGCGAGGGTCGTTCAAGGGTAAACAATCAGCCCCAGCATTTT
v_gene: TRBV12-3/TRBV12-4; abundance: -; j_gene: TRBJ2-1; d_gene: TRBD2; CDR3aa: CASSFGLVGEQFF; CDR3nt: TGTGCCAGCAGTTTTGGACTAGTTGGGGAGCAGTTCTTC
v_gene: TRBV7-9; abundance: -; j_gene: TRBJ1-3; d_gene: -; CDR3aa: CASSQSSGNTIYF; CDR3nt: TGTGCCAGCAGCCAATCCTCTGGAAACACCATATATTTT
v_gene: TRBV19; abundance: few; j_gene: TRBJ1-2; d_gene: TRBD1; CDR3aa: CASSTRGEPLLGYTF; CDR3nt: TGTGCCAGTAGTACCAGGGGGGAACCACTACTTGGCTACACCTTC
v_gene: TRBV10-2; abundance: -; j_gene: TRBJ2-7; d_gene: -; CDR3aa: CASLRTAIIYEQYF; CDR3nt: TGCGCCAGCCTAAGGACAGCGATCATCTACGAGCAGTACTTC
v_gene: TRBV19; abundance: -; j_gene: TRBJ2-3; d_gene: TRBD2; CDR3aa: CASTEARSSGRIDTQYF; CDR3nt: TGTGCCAGTACGGAAGCTAGGTCTAGCGGGAGGATAGATACGCAGTATTTT
v_gene: TRBV30; abundance: -; j_gene: TRBJ1-4; d_gene: TRBD1; CDR3aa: CAWSPRGQGDEKLFF; CDR3nt: TGTGCCTGGAGTCCTAGGGGACAGGGGGATGAAAAACTGTTTTTT
v_gene: TRBV6-1; abundance: -; j_gene: TRBJ2-1; d_gene: -; CDR3aa: CASSELRVNEQFF; CDR3nt: TGTGCCAGCAGTGAACTTCGAGTCAATGAGCAGTTCTTC
v_gene: TRBV28; abundance: -; j_gene: TRBJ2-1; d_gene: TRBD2; CDR3aa: CASSFIPNLAGAHEQFF; CDR3nt: TGTGCCAGCAGCTTCATCCCCAACCTAGCGGGAGCCCATGAGCAGTTCTTC
v_gene: TRBV7-8; abundance: -; j_gene: TRBJ2-3; d_gene: -; CDR3aa: CASSFLALYTQYF; CDR3nt: TGTGCCAGCAGCTTTCTAGCGCTATATACGCAGTATTTT
v_gene: TRBV18; abundance: -; j_gene: TRBJ1-2; d_gene: TRBD1; CDR3aa: CASSPNLPGQGDVYGYTF; CDR3nt: TGTGCCAGCTCACCAAACCTTCCGGGACAGGGGGATGTCTATGGCTACACCTTC
v_gene: TRBV7-2; abundance: -; j_gene: TRBJ1-1; d_gene: -; CDR3aa: CASIPWDYGNTEAFF; CDR3nt: TGTGCCAGCATACCTTGGGACTATGGGAACACTGAAGCTTTCTTT
v_gene: TRBV10-3; abundance: -; j_gene: TRBJ2-3; d_gene: -; CDR3aa: CATLKEDTQYF; CDR3nt: TGTGCCACTCTAAAGGAGGATACGCAGTATTTT
v_gene: TRBV2; abundance: -; j_gene: TRBJ1-1; d_gene: -; CDR3aa: CASSGAAGIGAFF; CDR3nt: TGTGCCAGCAGTGGCGCTGCGGGCATTGGAGCTTTCTTT
v_gene: TRBV3-1/TRBV3-2; abundance: -; j_gene: TRBJ2-1; d_gene: TRBD2; CDR3aa: CASSPRTRTNEQFF; CDR3nt: TGTGCCAGCAGCCCCCGGACTAGAACCAATGAGCAGTTCTTC
v_gene: TRBV11-2; abundance: few; j_gene: TRBJ2-5; d_gene: TRBD2; CDR3aa: CASSLRGVEQETQYF; CDR3nt: TGTGCCAGCAGCTTGCGGGGGGTAGAACAAGAGACCCAGTACTTC
v_gene: TRBV7-6; abundance: -; j_gene: TRBJ1-2; d_gene: TRBD1; CDR3aa: CASSPGQENYGYTF; CDR3nt: TGTGCCAGCAGCCCAGGACAGGAAAATTATGGCTACACCTTC
v_gene: TRBV6-2/TRBV6-3; abundance: -; j_gene: TRBJ1-6; d_gene: -; CDR3aa: CASSYSSQGTSPLHF; CDR3nt: TGTGCCAGCAGTTACTCGTCGCAGGGTACTTCACCCCTCCACTTT
v_gene: TRBV3-1/TRBV3-2; abundance: -; j_gene: TRBJ2-1; d_gene: TRBD2; CDR3aa: CASSQDIKGLAGHNEQFF; CDR3nt: TGTGCCAGCAGCCAAGATATCAAGGGACTAGCGGGACACAATGAGCAGTTCTTC
v_gene: TRBV18; abundance: once; j_gene: TRBJ2-1; d_gene: TRBD2; CDR3aa: CASSPAGAHNEQFF; CDR3nt: TGTGCCAGCTCACCGGCGGGAGCGCACAATGAGCAGTTCTTC
v_gene: TRBV29-1; abundance: -; j_gene: TRBJ1-2; d_gene: TRBD1; CDR3aa: CSASTSTGNPNGYTF; CDR3nt: TGCAGCGCCTCTACCTCGACAGGGAACCCCAATGGCTACACCTTC
v_gene: TRBV4-3; abundance: -; j_gene: TRBJ2-3; d_gene: -; CDR3aa: CASSPSTLDFRSWSTDTQYF; CDR3nt: TGCGCCAGCAGCCCCTCCACACTCGACTTTCGGTCTTGGAGCACAGATACGCAGTATTTT
v_gene: TRBV29-1; abundance: once; j_gene: TRBJ1-2; d_gene: -; CDR3aa: CSVDGEAGYTF; CDR3nt: TGCAGCGTTGACGGGGAGGCGGGCTACACCTTC
v_gene: TRBV4-3; abundance: -; j_gene: TRBJ1-1; d_gene: TRBD1; CDR3aa: CASSPGQTKATEAFF; CDR3nt: TGCGCCAGCAGCCCGGGACAGACTAAGGCCACTGAAGCTTTCTTT
v_gene: TRBV5-6; abundance: -; j_gene: TRBJ1-5; d_gene: TRBD1; CDR3aa: CASSRRGQSTQPQHF; CDR3nt: TGTGCCAGCAGCCGGAGGGGACAGAGTACTCAGCCCCAGCATTTT
v_gene: TRBV5-1; abundance: -; j_gene: TRBJ1-2; d_gene: -; CDR3aa: CASSQDPDYGYTF; CDR3nt: TGCGCCAGCAGCCAGGATCCGGACTATGGCTACACCTTC
v_gene: TRBV2; abundance: -; j_gene: TRBJ2-5; d_gene: -; CDR3aa: CASNGDQETQYF; CDR3nt: TGTGCCAGCAACGGGGACCAAGAGACCCAGTACTTC
v_gene: TRBV29-1; abundance: -; j_gene: TRBJ2-7; d_gene: -; CDR3aa: CSVETPGASYEQYF; CDR3nt: TGCAGCGTTGAAACTCCTGGGGCCTCCTACGAGCAGTACTTC
v_gene: TRBV5-4; abundance: -; j_gene: TRBJ2-5; d_gene: TRBD2; CDR3aa: CASTSGLAEGETQYF; CDR3nt: TGTGCCAGCACCTCCGGACTAGCGGAAGGGGAGACCCAGTACTTC
v_gene: TRBV29-1; abundance: -; j_gene: TRBJ2-3; d_gene: -; CDR3aa: CSVEAGVGTDTQYF; CDR3nt: TGCAGCGTTGAAGCCGGGGTGGGCACAGATACGCAGTATTTT
v_gene: TRBV30; abundance: -; j_gene: TRBJ2-5; d_gene: -; CDR3aa: CAWSPALSRETQYF; CDR3nt: TGTGCCTGGAGTCCGGCACTTTCGAGGGAGACCCAGTACTTC
v_gene: TRBV7-9; abundance: -; j_gene: TRBJ2-3; d_gene: TRBD2; CDR3aa: CASSPRTSGSTDTQYF; CDR3nt: TGTGCCAGCAGCCCCCGGACTAGCGGCAGCACAGATACGCAGTATTTT
v_gene: TRBV11-2; abundance: -; j_gene: TRBJ1-2; d_gene: -; CDR3aa: CASSLDRELGYTF; CDR3nt: TGTGCCAGCAGCTTAGATCGGGAATTGGGCTACACCTTC
v_gene: TRBV12-3/TRBV12-4; abundance: once; j_gene: TRBJ2-7; d_gene: TRBD1; CDR3aa: CASSRDRDGEQYF; CDR3nt: TGTGCCAGCAGCAGAGACAGGGATGGCGAGCAGTACTTC
v_gene: TRBV11-2; abundance: -; j_gene: TRBJ2-2; d_gene: TRBD2; CDR3aa: CASSSREGRTPGELFF; CDR3nt: TGTGCCAGCAGCTCCCGGGAGGGACGAACACCGGGGGAGCTGTTTTTT
v_gene: TRBV11-2; abundance: -; j_gene: TRBJ1-5; d_gene: TRBD1; CDR3aa: CASSLDQGAVSNQPQHF; CDR3nt: TGTGCCAGCAGCTTAGATCAGGGGGCGGTGAGCAATCAGCCCCAGCATTTT
v_gene: TRBV7-2; abundance: -; j_gene: TRBJ2-7; d_gene: -; CDR3aa: CASRSPLQGFAYEQYF; CDR3nt: TGTGCCAGCAGATCACCCCTCCAGGGGTTCGCCTACGAGCAGTACTTC
v_gene: TRBV4-2; abundance: -; j_gene: TRBJ2-1; d_gene: TRBD2; CDR3aa: CASSLLLAASYNEQFF; CDR3nt: TGTGCCAGCAGCCTTCTACTAGCGGCCTCCTACAATGAGCAGTTCTTC
v_gene: TRBV29-1; abundance: -; j_gene: TRBJ2-1; d_gene: -; CDR3aa: CSALERLTAYNEQFF; CDR3nt: TGCAGCGCCCTTGAGCGACTAACTGCCTACAATGAGCAGTTCTTC
v_gene: TRBV5-5; abundance: -; j_gene: TRBJ1-6; d_gene: -; CDR3aa: CASSPSRGTPSYNSPLHF; CDR3nt: TGTGCCAGCAGCCCCTCCAGGGGAACTCCCTCCTATAATTCACCCCTCCACTTT
v_gene: TRBV6-4; abundance: -; j_gene: TRBJ2-1; d_gene: TRBD1; CDR3aa: CASSRDSYNEQFF; CDR3nt: TGTGCCAGCAGTCGGGACAGTTACAATGAGCAGTTCTTC
v_gene: TRBV3-1/TRBV3-2; abundance: -; j_gene: TRBJ2-7; d_gene: -; CDR3aa: CASSRVPGAYEQYF; CDR3nt: TGTGCCAGCAGCCGGGTCCCCGGGGCCTACGAGCAGTACTTC
v_gene: TRBV7-2; abundance: -; j_gene: TRBJ2-7; d_gene: TRBD1; CDR3aa: CASSFLPKDRVGHEQYF; CDR3nt: TGTGCCAGCAGCTTTCTCCCCAAAGACAGGGTAGGCCACGAGCAGTACTTC
v_gene: TRBV7-9; abundance: -; j_gene: TRBJ1-1; d_gene: -; CDR3aa: CASSLASGVTEAFF; CDR3nt: TGTGCCAGCAGCTTAGCGTCAGGGGTCACTGAAGCTTTCTTT
v_gene: TRBV5-1; abundance: -; j_gene: TRBJ1-4; d_gene: TRBD1; CDR3aa: CASSAGTGGESEKLFF; CDR3nt: TGCGCCAGCAGCGCCGGGACAGGGGGCGAAAGTGAAAAACTGTTTTTT
v_gene: TRBV18; abundance: -; j_gene: TRBJ1-2; d_gene: -; CDR3aa: CASSPEEGRLLYGYTF; CDR3nt: TGTGCCAGCTCACCAGAGGAAGGCCGCCTCCTCTATGGCTACACCTTC
v_gene: TRBV7-9; abundance: -; j_gene: TRBJ2-1; d_gene: TRBD2; CDR3aa: CASGGSGGGDEQFF; CDR3nt: TGTGCCAGCGGCGGGAGTGGCGGCGGGGATGAGCAGTTCTTC
v_gene: TRBV12-5; abundance: -; j_gene: TRBJ1-6; d_gene: TRBD1; CDR3aa: CASGLVKGGQKNNSPLHF; CDR3nt: TGTGCTAGTGGTTTGGTAAAAGGGGGACAGAAAAATAATTCACCCCTCCACTTT
v_gene: TRBV4-2; abundance: -; j_gene: TRBJ2-3; d_gene: TRBD2; CDR3aa: CASSRDGLAGGPTDTQYF; CDR3nt: TGTGCCAGCAGCCGCGACGGACTAGCGGGAGGGCCCACAGATACGCAGTATTTT
v_gene: TRBV12-3/TRBV12-4; abundance: -; j_gene: TRBJ2-7; d_gene: TRBD1; CDR3aa: CASSTGGYEQYF; CDR3nt: TGTGCCAGCAGTACAGGGGGCTACGAGCAGTACTTC
v_gene: TRBV14; abundance: once; j_gene: TRBJ2-5; d_gene: -; CDR3aa: CASSLVVQETQYF; CDR3nt: TGTGCCAGCAGCCTCGTCGTACAAGAGACCCAGTACTTC
v_gene: TRBV9; abundance: -; j_gene: TRBJ2-7; d_gene: TRBD2; CDR3aa: CASSVDASGRVSYEQYF; CDR3nt: TGTGCCAGCAGCGTAGACGCTAGCGGGAGGGTATCCTACGAGCAGTACTTC
v_gene: TRBV10-1; abundance: -; j_gene: TRBJ1-2; d_gene: -; CDR3aa: CASSQGTHGYTF; CDR3nt: TGCGCCAGCAGTCAGGGAACGCATGGCTACACCTTC
v_gene: TRBV29-1; abundance: -; j_gene: TRBJ1-2; d_gene: TRBD1; CDR3aa: CSVGRTGGYGYTF; CDR3nt: TGCAGCGTTGGACGGACAGGGGGCTATGGCTACACCTTC
v_gene: TRBV19; abundance: -; j_gene: TRBJ2-1; d_gene: TRBD2; CDR3aa: CASRRGLTYNEQFF; CDR3nt: TGTGCCAGTAGGCGGGGACTAACCTACAATGAGCAGTTCTTC
v_gene: TRBV9; abundance: few; j_gene: TRBJ1-1; d_gene: -; CDR3aa: CASSGPTDTEAFF; CDR3nt: TGTGCCAGCAGCGGTCCTACGGACACTGAAGCTTTCTTT
v_gene: TRBV19; abundance: -; j_gene: TRBJ2-1; d_gene: TRBD2; CDR3aa: CASSILAGEGEQFF; CDR3nt: TGTGCCAGTAGTATATTAGCGGGAGAAGGGGAGCAGTTCTTC